One and the same sample provided the 16 T cell receptor beta chains below, sequenced in a study of regulatory T cells in long-lasting Graves disease. Described time point: newly diagnosed GD, antithyroid drugs for less than 3 months. PBMCs were the source of the RNA used for TCR sequencing. Arm-PCR of CDR3 regions and iRepertoire HTBI primers were used to build TCR beta libraries. TCRdb re-called the multiplex PCR reads with MiXCR, one entry per CDR3 protein. The repertoire includes approximately 460,000 distinct CDR3 sequences, about a sixth of them detected once, and 9.5% to 12% sits in the top ten. The data were also submitted as part of a second study, on T cells in Graves' hyperthyroidism and ophthalmopathy.

Sequences were derived from peripheral blood mononuclear cells (PBMCs), sampled at new diagnosis, from a patient treated with antithyroid drugs. These receptor sequences come from a woman under 40 with Graves disease.

This clonotype has a count of ten or more. The gene calls are TRBV20-1 and TRBJ1-2, with 9 bases lining up with TRBD1. This CDR3 is built from 14 residues. Germline-derived CDR1 and CDR2 are DFQATT and SNEGSKA (reference sequence). Trimming removed 5 bases from V and 4 bases from J; junction bases left unmatched: 8. The CDR3 is CSALRTGVVYGYTF. The CDR3, as DNA: TGCAGTGCTCTCCGGACAGGGGTCGTCTATGGCTACACCTTC.

The CDR3 bases are TGTGCCTGGAGCGAGACTTACTATGGCTACACCTTC. Residues: CAWSETYYGYTF. The V gene is TRBV30, the J gene TRBJ1-2; no definite D call. CDR1 GTSNPN and CDR2 SVGIG come from the germline V gene (reference sequence). This CDR3 contains 12 residues. V lost 3 bases and J lost 3, with 8 bases in between.

On this clonotype itself: It may be a read error: a sequence one base away is much more abundant. This rearrangement joins TRBV28 to TRBJ1-1; TRBD1 might be the D (6 bases). Germline V gene data show CDR1 as MDHEN and CDR2 as SYDVKM. This CDR3 is built from 15 residues. V shed 6 bases and J shed 11 bases, with 25 bases lying between them. This CDR3 reads CASSDVQTGGIRAFF. The CDR3 DNA sequence: TGTGCCAGCAGCGACGTCCAGACAGGTGGGATAAGGGCTTTCTTT.

This clonotype has at least ten counts. The genes are TRBV7-2 and TRBJ1-1; possible D gene TRBD1, 6 bases. Germline V gene data show CDR1 as SGHTA and CDR2 as FQGNSA. Trimming took 2 bases from V and 4 from J, leaving 14 bases between them. There are 15 residues in the CDR3. The CDR3 coding sequence is TGTGCCAGCAGCTTATACACAGGGTTGGGCACTGAAGCTTTCTTT. It yields the protein CASSLYTGLGTEAFF.

This clonotype turned up a few times. The gene calls are TRBV24-1 and TRBJ2-3, with D uncertain. This CDR3 is 18 amino acids long. CDR1 is KGHDR, CDR2 SFDVKD, per germline. Trimming left V 3 bases short and J 2 bases short, with 20 bases between. DNA for the CDR3: TGTGCCACCAGTGATCCTCATAGGTGGGCAACCCCCACAGATACGCAGTATTTT. Its translation: CATSDPHRWATPTDTQYF.

This clonotype was observed many times. The CDR3 DNA sequence: TGTGCCAGCAGTTTATCCCTCACCTACAATGAGCAGTTCTTC. It is translated as CASSLSLTYNEQFF. This chain uses TRBV27 with TRBJ2-1; no reliable D call. This CDR3 comprises 14 residues. With 0 bases removed from V and 2 bases from J, the gap between germline ends came to 5 bases. CDR1 is MNHEY and CDR2 is SMNVEV in the germline V gene (reference sequence).

This clonotype was counted between two and nine times. CDR3 amino acids: CSAVGQANTGELFF. CDR3 nucleotide sequence: TGCAGTGCTGTCGGACAGGCGAACACCGGGGAGCTGTTTTTT. The genes are TRBV20-1 and TRBJ2-2; TRBD1 agrees at 7 bases. Germline assignment: CDR1 DFQATT and CDR2 SNEGSKA (reference sequence). This CDR3 spans 14 amino acids. The V gene end was trimmed by 5 bases and the J gene end by 0 bases; junction bases not matched to a gene: 3.

This clonotype was seen repeatedly, ten times or more. The genes are TRBV2 and TRBJ2-1; D is possibly TRBD1 or TRBD2 (5 bases each). Germline lookup yields CDR1 SNHLY and CDR2 FYNNEI. V lost 7 bases to trimming and J lost 6 bases, with 19 bases between them. The CDR3 has 15 residues. The CDR3 is CASIKAGTTSNEQFF. CDR3 sequence (DNA): TGTGCCAGCATTAAGGCCGGGACCACTTCCAATGAGCAGTTCTTC.

This clonotype was counted only a few times. The chain joins TRBV7-2 to TRBJ1-6, with 11 nucleotides matching TRBD1. The CDR3 consists of 19 residues. V shed 1 base, J shed 0 bases, and the junction held 5 bases outside the gene matches. Germline CDR1 SGHTA, CDR2 FQGNSA. The CDR3 nucleotides are TGTGCCAGCAGCTTAGGGACAGGGGGCTCGAGCTCCTATAATTCACCCCTCCACTTT. This gives the protein CASSLGTGGSSSYNSPLHF.

V and J are TRBV19 and TRBJ2-7, with 11 bases identical to TRBD2. Germline CDR1 is LNHDA and CDR2 is SQIVND (reference sequence). V shed 3 bases, J shed 6 bases, and the junction held 7 bases outside the gene matches. CDR3 length: 15 amino acids. CDR3 loop: CASSITSGRTVEQYF. Written as DNA, the CDR3 is TGTGCCAGTAGTATCACTAGCGGGAGAACTGTCGAGCAGTACTTC.

This clonotype was observed a few times. This sequence joins TRBV29-1 and TRBJ2-1, with TRBD2 identical over 7 bases. Per the germline V gene, CDR1 is SQVTM and CDR2 is ANQGSEA. J gave up 5 bases and V 8 bases, and 12 bases lay outside the gene matches. CDR3 length equals 14 residues. CDR3 loop: CSPLGASGNNEQFF. The CDR3 nucleotides are TGCAGCCCCTTAGGTGCTAGCGGAAACAATGAGCAGTTCTTC.

The sample holds a few counts of this clonotype. The chain recombines TRBV27 with TRBJ1-2; D is possibly TRBD1 (5 bases). Germline lookup yields CDR1 MNHEY and CDR2 SMNVEV (reference sequence). The CDR3 is made up of 14 amino acids. V was pared by 3 bases and J by 4 bases, with 12 bases between. For the CDR3, the DNA is TGTGCCAGCAGTTTCATCCCAGGGACCTATGGCTACACCTTC. This translates into CASSFIPGTYGYTF.

This clonotype was found many times. V gene TRBV29-1 combines with J gene TRBJ2-1, with 7 nucleotides matching TRBD2. CDR1 is SQVTM and CDR2 is ANQGSEA in the germline V gene. The junction had 4 bases not matched to a gene; V was cut back by 8 bases and J by 3 bases. CDR3 length: 12 residues. This CDR3 reads CSSSGVYNEQFF. The DNA for the CDR3 is TGCAGCTCAAGCGGGGTCTACAATGAGCAGTTCTTC.

This clonotype was seen more than once but under ten times. V usage is TRBV6-2 or TRBV6-3 and J usage is TRBJ1-1; weak D call: TRBD1 (6 bases). The V and J ends lost 7 bases and 0 bases respectively, with 12 bases between them. This CDR3 comprises 14 residues. Germline V lookup: CDR1 MNHEY, CDR2 SVGEGT. As DNA, the CDR3 is TGTGCCAGCAAGAGGGGGATCCTGAACACTGAAGCTTTCTTT. Encoded protein: CASKRGILNTEAFF.

The sample holds many counts of this clonotype. The chain is built from TRBV2 and TRBJ2-4; no definite D call. V was cut by 2 bases and J by 4 bases, with 12 bases left in between. Germline V gives CDR1 SNHLY, CDR2 FYNNEI. This CDR3 contains 15 residues. This chain's CDR3 is CASSESVGKKNIQYF. The CDR3 DNA sequence: TGTGCCAGCAGTGAAAGTGTAGGGAAGAAAAACATTCAGTACTTC.

There are a few counts of this clonotype. The chain is built from TRBV20-1 and TRBJ2-3; 9 bases line up with TRBD2. Germline trimming cut 3 bases from V and 2 bases from J; bases unmatched to any gene: 6. This CDR3 region has 15 residues. The germline V gene has CDR1 DFQATT and CDR2 SNEGSKA (reference sequence). The CDR3 reads CSARTSGELTDTQYF. CDR3 nucleotides: TGCAGTGCTAGGACTAGCGGAGAACTCACAGATACGCAGTATTTT.